The present T cell receptor (beta chain) was sequenced within a study of T-cell reconstitution after alpha-beta-depleted transplantation in children. As it was prepared, the TCRbeta library received unique molecular identifiers. TCRdb called the PCR reads again in MiXCR, with one record for every CDR3 protein. The sample has approximately 230,000 distinct CDR3 sequences, more than 20% seen once. Study outcomes and limitations: Approximately two months post-transplant, alpha-beta T cells reportedly originated from several hundred expanded graft clones. T-cell counts and diversity were attributed mostly to newly produced T cells one year after transplant.

On this clonotype itself: The antigen is undetermined.

The source material was PBMCs, mostly from graft donor cells, sampled 360 days after TCRalphabeta/CD19-depleted stem cell transplant. The sequence derives from a female patient between 2 and 15 years old who had a stem cell transplant for congenital amegakaryocytic thrombocytopenia, so the T cells may come from the graft donor.

The CDR3 nucleotides are TGTGCCAGCTACCGGCGGGCTGCCTCCTACAATGAGCAGTTCTTC. Translated: CASYRRAASYNEQFF. The genes are TRBV2 and TRBJ2-1, with D possibly TRBD2 on 5 matching bases. Germline values: CDR1 SNHLY, CDR2 FYNNEI. CDR3 length: 15 residues. The germline V and J ends were trimmed by 8 bases and 0 bases, with 14 bases remaining between them.